Detailed here is one TCR beta chain. Its antigen is unknown. The entry originates in a study of OX40 agonist ivuxolimab in advanced cancers. At the level of the study: Administration of intravenous ivuxolimab to patients occurred every 2 weeks at 0.01 to 10 mg/kg. General observations from the study: Antigen specificity remained undetermined for the expanded peripheral T cells. CD4+ and CD8+ T cells in blood underwent clonal expansion by week 6 at 0.1 to 3.0 mg/kg.

Autoimmune disease history or systemic immunosuppression disqualified patients. This table comes from immunoSEQ multiplex PCR, and its TCRdb copy is limited to in-frame clones, with some not included. Found here are some 70,000 clones, around 93% of them singletons; the top ten hold 0.8% to 1.2%. Trimming took 5 bases from V and 8 from J; bases not matched to a gene: 8. The CDR3 covers 15 residues. CDR1 SGHRS and CDR2 YFSETQ come from the germline V gene. The input for sequencing was CD4+ or CD8+ T cells sorted from blood, taken in a trial of the OX40 agonist ivuxolimab. The chain has TRBV5-1 and TRBJ2-1, with 12 bases fitting TRBD2. This sequence originates from an adult with an advanced solid tumor such as melanoma, head and neck, liver or kidney cancer. CDR3 nucleotide sequence: TGCGCCAGCAGGATAGGACTAGCGGGAAACGATGAGCAGTTCTTC. This translates into CASRIGLAGNDEQFF.